This T cell receptor (beta chain) was recovered during a study of blood T cell repertoires in COVID-19. The V gene's germline CDR1 is MDHEN and CDR2 SYDVKM. The CDR3 covers 14 residues. Trimming removed 4 bases from V and 0 bases from J; junction bases left unmatched: 2. Profiling relied on immunoSEQ multiplex PCR, and the TCRdb table lists in-frame clones only, not all of them. The data hold fewer than 120,000 clones, with about 80% observed a single time. This clone appeared a single time. The origin of this receptor is an elderly woman with active or convalescent COVID-19. The chain links TRBV28 to TRBJ1-2; 7 bases are shared with TRBD1. Source material: peripheral blood. The CDR3 region has the DNA TGTGCCAGCAGTTACGGACAGGCTAACTATGGCTACACCTTC. It translates to CASSYGQANYGYTF.